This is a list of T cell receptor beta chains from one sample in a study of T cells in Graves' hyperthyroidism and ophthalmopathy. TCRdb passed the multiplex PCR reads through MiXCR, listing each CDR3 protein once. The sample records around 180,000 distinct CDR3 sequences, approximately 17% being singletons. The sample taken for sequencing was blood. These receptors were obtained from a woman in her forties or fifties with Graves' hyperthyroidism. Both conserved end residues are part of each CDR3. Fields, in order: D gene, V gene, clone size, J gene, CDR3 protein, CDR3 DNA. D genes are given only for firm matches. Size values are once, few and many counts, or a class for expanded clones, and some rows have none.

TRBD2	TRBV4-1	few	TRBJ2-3	CASSQLWLAGGVDTQYF	TGCGCCAGCAGCCAATTATGGCTAGCGGGGGGTGTAGATACGCAGTATTTT
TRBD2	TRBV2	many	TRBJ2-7	CASSEFLAGDYEQYF	TGTGCCAGCAGTGAATTCCTAGCGGGAGACTACGAGCAGTACTTC
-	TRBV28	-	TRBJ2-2	CASSSPYPGELFF	TGTGCCAGCAGTTCTCCGTACCCCGGGGAGCTGTTTTTT
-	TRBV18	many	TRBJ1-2	CASSPPGGTNYGYTF	TGTGCCAGCTCACCACCCGGAGGAACCAACTATGGCTACACCTTC
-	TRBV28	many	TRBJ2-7	CASSATRITYEQYF	TGTGCCAGCAGTGCGACGAGAATAACCTACGAGCAGTACTTC
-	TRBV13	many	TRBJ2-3	CASSLVSYRTDTQYF	TGTGCCAGCAGCTTAGTTTCCTACCGCACAGATACGCAGTATTTT
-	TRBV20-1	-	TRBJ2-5	CSARNSEKETQYF	TGCAGTGCTAGAAATAGCGAGAAAGAGACCCAGTACTTC
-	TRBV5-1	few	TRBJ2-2	CASSLEGFAGELFF	TGCGCCAGCAGCTTGGAGGGATTCGCTGGGGAGCTGTTTTTT
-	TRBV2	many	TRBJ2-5	CASSGTSGTQYF	TGTGCCAGCAGTGGGACGTCAGGGACCCAGTACTTC
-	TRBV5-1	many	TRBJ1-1	CASSVGSLAEAFF	TGCGCCAGCAGCGTGGGGAGTTTAGCTGAAGCTTTCTTT
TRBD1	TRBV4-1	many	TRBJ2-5	CASSQAGTGEETQYF	TGCGCCAGCAGCCAAGCCGGGACAGGGGAAGAGACCCAGTACTTC
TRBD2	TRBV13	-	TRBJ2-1	CASSSQGTSGVHEQFF	TGTGCCAGCAGCTCCCAAGGGACTAGCGGGGTTCATGAGCAGTTCTTC
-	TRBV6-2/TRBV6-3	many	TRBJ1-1	CASSYGGVLNTEAFF	TGTGCCAGCAGTTACGGGGGGGTTCTGAACACTGAAGCTTTCTTT
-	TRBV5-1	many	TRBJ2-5	CASSFQEIGAQYF	TGCGCCAGCAGCTTTCAGGAAATTGGGGCCCAGTACTTC
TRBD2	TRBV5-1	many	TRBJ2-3	CASSPVTSGGLSTDTQYF	TGCGCCAGCAGCCCCGTAACTAGCGGGGGCCTTAGCACAGATACGCAGTATTTT
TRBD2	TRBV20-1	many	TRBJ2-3	CSASNPGLARYADTQYF	TGCAGTGCCAGTAACCCGGGACTAGCTAGGTATGCAGATACGCAGTATTTT
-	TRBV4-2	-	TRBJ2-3	CASSQEYQRTDTQYF	TGTGCCAGCAGCCAAGAATACCAGCGCACAGATACGCAGTATTTT
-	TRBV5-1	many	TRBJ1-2	CASSPTGSGYGYTF	TGCGCCAGCAGCCCTACAGGGTCCGGCTATGGCTACACCTTC
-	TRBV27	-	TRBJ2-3	CASSGLGNTQYF	TGTGCCAGCAGCGGACTCGGCAATACGCAGTATTTT
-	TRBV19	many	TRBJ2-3	CATGSPTSADTQYF	TGTGCCACTGGGAGTCCGACTAGTGCAGATACGCAGTATTTT
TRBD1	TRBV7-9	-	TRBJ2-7	CASSLKQGAYEQYF	TGTGCCAGCAGCTTGAAACAGGGGGCGTACGAGCAGTACTTC
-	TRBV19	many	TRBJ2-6	CASSPGSSGANVLTF	TGTGCCAGTAGTCCAGGATCCTCTGGGGCCAACGTCCTGACTTTC
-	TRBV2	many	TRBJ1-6	CASSKQQQELNSPLHF	TGTGCCAGCAGCAAACAACAACAGGAACTTAATTCACCCCTCCACTTT
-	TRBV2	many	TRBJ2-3	CASREQSSTDTQYF	TGTGCCAGCAGAGAGCAGTCTAGCACAGATACGCAGTATTTT
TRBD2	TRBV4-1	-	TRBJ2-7	CASSHGTSGYEQYF	TGCGCCAGCAGCCACGGGACTAGCGGCTACGAGCAGTACTTC
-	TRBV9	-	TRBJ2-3	CASSVEGSKTDTQYF	TGTGCCAGCAGCGTAGAAGGGTCGAAAACAGATACGCAGTATTTT
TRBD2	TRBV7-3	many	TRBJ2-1	CASSSTGAGGRNEQFF	TGTGCCAGCAGCTCCACCGGAGCGGGGGGGCGCAATGAGCAGTTCTTC
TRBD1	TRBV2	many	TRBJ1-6	CASSGGGRNSPLHF	TGTGCCAGCAGTGGAGGGGGCAGGAATTCACCCCTCCACTTT
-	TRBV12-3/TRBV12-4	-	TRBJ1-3	CASSLGRSGNTIYF	TGTGCCAGCAGTTTAGGTCGGTCAGGAAACACCATATATTTT
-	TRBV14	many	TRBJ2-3	CASSQGQTNTDTQYF	TGTGCCAGCAGCCAAGGACAGACGAACACAGATACGCAGTATTTT
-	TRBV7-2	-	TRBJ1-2	CASRQGGGYGYTF	TGTGCCAGCAGGCAGGGAGGTGGCTATGGCTACACCTTC
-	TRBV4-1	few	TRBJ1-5	CASSQGGWAQPQHF	TGCGCCAGCAGCCAGGGAGGCTGGGCCCAGCCCCAGCATTTT
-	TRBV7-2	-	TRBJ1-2	CASSSIRQYYGYTF	TGTGCCAGCAGTTCCATTCGACAGTACTATGGCTACACCTTC
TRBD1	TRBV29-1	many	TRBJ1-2	CSATGGANYGYTF	TGCAGCGCTACAGGGGGAGCTAACTATGGCTACACCTTC
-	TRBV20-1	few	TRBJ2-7	CSVSGLAYEQYF	TGCAGTGTATCGGGCCTAGCCTACGAGCAGTACTTC
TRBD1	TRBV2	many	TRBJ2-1	CASAPGGTGGGSYNEQFF	TGTGCCAGCGCGCCGGGGGGGACAGGGGGGGGGTCCTACAATGAGCAGTTCTTC
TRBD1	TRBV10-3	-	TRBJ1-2	CAISTGANYGYTF	TGTGCCATCTCAACAGGGGCAAACTATGGCTACACCTTC
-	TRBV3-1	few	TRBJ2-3	CASSQGYIEGADTQYF	TGTGCCAGCAGCCAGGGCTATATAGAGGGGGCAGATACGCAGTATTTT
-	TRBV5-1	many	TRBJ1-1	CASSPARAQRDTEAFF	TGCGCCAGCAGCCCTGCCAGGGCGCAAAGGGACACTGAAGCTTTCTTT
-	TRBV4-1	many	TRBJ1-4	CASSHLRSANEKLFF	TGCGCCAGCAGCCATCTGCGGTCGGCTAATGAAAAACTGTTTTTT
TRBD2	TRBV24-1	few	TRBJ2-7	CATSDESGTPVFKQYF	TGTGCCACCAGTGACGAAAGCGGGACCCCGGTTTTCAAGCAGTACTTC
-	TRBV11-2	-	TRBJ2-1	CASSFSTGYNEQFF	TGTGCCAGCAGCTTTTCGACAGGATACAATGAGCAGTTCTTC
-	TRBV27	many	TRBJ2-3	CASRLLIPTDTQYF	TGTGCCAGCAGACTCCTAATTCCCACAGATACGCAGTATTTT
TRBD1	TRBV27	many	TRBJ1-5	CASRPDRGRSQPQHF	TGTGCCAGCAGACCGGACAGGGGGCGCAGCCAGCCCCAGCATTTT
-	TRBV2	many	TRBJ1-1	CASNGESGTEAFF	TGTGCCAGCAATGGGGAATCTGGCACTGAAGCTTTCTTT